This T cell receptor beta chain was sequenced in a study of shared clonotypes between healthy human individuals. Findings and limits, study-wide: Naive subsets tended to show greater estimated richness than memory subsets.

To note about this clone: Antigen specificity is unknown.

Sequencing used immunoSEQ multiplex PCR; TCRdb keeps in-frame clones, though not all of them. The table has 950,000 to 1,100,000 clones, around three quarters seen once. This CDR3 has 14 amino acids. V lost 8 bases, J lost 5 bases, and 10 bases stayed unmatched. CDR1 and CDR2 (germline): SQVTM, ANQGSEA. Recent vaccinations or acute infections were absent in the healthy HIV-negative adult donors. Division of CD4+ cells produced a CD45RA+ naive subset and a CD45RA-negative memory subset. The sequenced sample consisted of memory CD4+ T cells from PBMCs. Subset meaning: CD45RA-negative fraction. This TCR was recovered from a man aged 18-30 years in good health. Some clones in this sample may be carry-over from other donors' samples. The V call is TRBV29-1, the J call TRBJ2-1; 9 bases fit TRBD2. CDR3 protein: CSTREGLANNEQFF. CDR3 bases: TGCAGCACTCGTGAGGGACTAGCTAACAATGAGCAGTTCTTC.